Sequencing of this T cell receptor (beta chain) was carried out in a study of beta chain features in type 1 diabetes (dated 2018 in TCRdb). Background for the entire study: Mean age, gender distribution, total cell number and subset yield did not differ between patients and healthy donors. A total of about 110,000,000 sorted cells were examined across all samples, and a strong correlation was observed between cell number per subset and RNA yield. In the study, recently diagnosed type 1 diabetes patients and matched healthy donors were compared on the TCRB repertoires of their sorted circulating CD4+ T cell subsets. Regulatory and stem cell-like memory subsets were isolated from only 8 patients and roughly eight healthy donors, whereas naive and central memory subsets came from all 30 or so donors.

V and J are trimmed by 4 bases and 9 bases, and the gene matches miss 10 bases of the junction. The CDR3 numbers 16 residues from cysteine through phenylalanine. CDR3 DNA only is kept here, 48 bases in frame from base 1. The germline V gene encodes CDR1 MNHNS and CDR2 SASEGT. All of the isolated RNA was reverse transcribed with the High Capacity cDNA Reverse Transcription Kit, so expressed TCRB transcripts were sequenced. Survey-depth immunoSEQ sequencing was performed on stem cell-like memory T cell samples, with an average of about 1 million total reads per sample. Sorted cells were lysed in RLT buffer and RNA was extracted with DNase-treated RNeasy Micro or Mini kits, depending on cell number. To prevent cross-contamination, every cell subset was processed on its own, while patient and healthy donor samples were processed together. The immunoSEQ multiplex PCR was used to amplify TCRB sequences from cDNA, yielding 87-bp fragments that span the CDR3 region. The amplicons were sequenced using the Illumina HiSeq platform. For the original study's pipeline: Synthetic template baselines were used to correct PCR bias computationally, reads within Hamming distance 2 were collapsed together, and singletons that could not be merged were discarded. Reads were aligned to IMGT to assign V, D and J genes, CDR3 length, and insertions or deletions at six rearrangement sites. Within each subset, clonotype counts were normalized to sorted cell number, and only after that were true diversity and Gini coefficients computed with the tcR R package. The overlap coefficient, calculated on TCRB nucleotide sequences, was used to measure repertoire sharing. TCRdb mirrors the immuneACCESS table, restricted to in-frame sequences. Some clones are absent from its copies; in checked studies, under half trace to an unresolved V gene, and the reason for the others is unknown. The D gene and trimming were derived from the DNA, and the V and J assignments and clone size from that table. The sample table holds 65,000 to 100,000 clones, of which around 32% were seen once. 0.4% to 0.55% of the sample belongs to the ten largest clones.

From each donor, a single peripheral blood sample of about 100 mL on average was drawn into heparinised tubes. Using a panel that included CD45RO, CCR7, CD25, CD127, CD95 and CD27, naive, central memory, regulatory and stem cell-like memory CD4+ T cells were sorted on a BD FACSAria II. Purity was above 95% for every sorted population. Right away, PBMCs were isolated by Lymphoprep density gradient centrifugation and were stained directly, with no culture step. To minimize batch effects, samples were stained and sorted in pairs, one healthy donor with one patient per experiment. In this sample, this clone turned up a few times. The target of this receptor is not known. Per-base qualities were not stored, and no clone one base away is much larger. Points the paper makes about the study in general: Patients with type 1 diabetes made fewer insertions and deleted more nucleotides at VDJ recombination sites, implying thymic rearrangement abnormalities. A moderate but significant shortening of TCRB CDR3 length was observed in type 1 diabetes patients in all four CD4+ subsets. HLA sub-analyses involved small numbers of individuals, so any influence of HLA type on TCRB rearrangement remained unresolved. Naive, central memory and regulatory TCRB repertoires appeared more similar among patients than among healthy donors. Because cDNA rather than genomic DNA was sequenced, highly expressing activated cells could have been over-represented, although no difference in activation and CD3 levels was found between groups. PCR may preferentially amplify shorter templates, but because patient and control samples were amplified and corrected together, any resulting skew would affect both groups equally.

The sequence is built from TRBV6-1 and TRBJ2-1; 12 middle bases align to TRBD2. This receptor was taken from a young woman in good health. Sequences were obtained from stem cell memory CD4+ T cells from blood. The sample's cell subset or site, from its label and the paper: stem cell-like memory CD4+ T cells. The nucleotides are TGTGCCAGCAGTGGACTAGCGGGAGTAGGTGGCGGTGAGCAGTTCTTC. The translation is CASSGLAGVGGGEQFF.